These 7 T cell receptor beta chains came from one sample sequenced in a study of graft-versus-host responses after intestinal transplantation. The antigens of these receptors remain unknown. The data were produced by immunoSEQ multiplex PCR, yet TCRdb's version contains in-frame clones alone and is incomplete. Among about 85,000 clones listed, 75% to 95% were seen once. The sequencing here drew on unstimulated CD8+ T cells sorted from spleen or lymph node cells, taken before transplant. These receptors were obtained from a human donor who was the organ donor for an intestinal transplant.

On this clone itself: Other nucleotide sequences from this sample produce the same CDR3. The CDR3 DNA follows: TGTGCTAGTGGTTTGGAGGTGGGACTAGCGGTCACAACCGCCTACAATGAGCAGTTCTTC. Amino acid sequence: CASGLEVGLAVTTAYNEQFF. The chain joins TRBV12-5 to TRBJ2-1; 11 bases fit TRBD2. CDR3 length: 20 residues. V dropped 1 base and J dropped 2; count of bases not matched to a gene: 13. Germline lookup yields CDR1 LGHNT and CDR2 FRNRAP.

This chain uses TRBV2 with TRBJ2-5, with D possibly matching TRBD1 (6 bases). The CDR3 sequence is 14 residues long. Trimming pared 2 bases from V and 2 bases from J, leaving 9 bases between. CDR1 is SNHLY and CDR2 is FYNNEI in the germline V gene. For the CDR3, the DNA is TGTGCCAGCAGTGAAAGGACAGTACAAGAGACCCAGTACTTC. Translation gives CASSERTVQETQYF.

V and J are TRBV27 and TRBJ2-1; D is ambiguous. Germline CDR1 and CDR2: MNHEY and SMNVEV (reference sequence). The CDR3 is 16 amino acids. V was cut by 5 bases and J by 0 bases, with 14 bases left in between. The CDR3, as DNA: TGTGCCAGCAGTCCCTCCCCCCCCTACTCCTACAATGAGCAGTTCTTC. It is translated as CASSPSPPYSYNEQFF.

The rearrangement joins TRBV5-4 to TRBJ2-5; D is perhaps TRBD1 (6 bases). The better agreement between TRBJ2-7 and the DNA end casts doubt on the J call. CDR3 length equals 15 residues. Germline CDR1 SGHNT, CDR2 YYREEE (reference sequence). The CDR3 DNA sequence: TGTGCCAGCAGCCACGGACAGCTTAGCTCCTACGAGCAGTACTTC. It translates to CASSHGQLSSYEQYF.

J is TRBJ2-3 and V is TRBV16, with D hard to call. This CDR3 contains 14 residues. Per germline, CDR1 KGHSY and CDR2 FQNENV. V dropped 1 base and J dropped 0 bases, with 5 bases sitting between them. CDR3: CASSQLGSTDTQYF. CDR3 sequence (DNA): TGTGCCAGCAGCCAATTGGGTAGCACAGATACGCAGTATTTT. The whole variable domain, filled in from reference TRBV16 and TRBJ2-3, reads GEEVAQTPKHLVRGEGQKAKLYCAPIKGHSYVFWYQQVLKNEFKFLISFQNENVFDETGMPKERFSAKCLPNSPCSLEIQATKLEDSAVYFCASSQLGSTDTQYFGPGTRLTVL.

J is TRBJ1-2 and V is TRBV7-2; D remains ambiguous. CDR3 length: 14 amino acids. Germline assignment: CDR1 SGHTA and CDR2 FQGNSA. Trimming stripped 0 bases from V and 6 bases from J, with 11 bases between. The CDR3 loop is CASSLASSYHGYTF. CDR3 coding DNA: TGTGCCAGCAGCTTAGCTTCTTCCTACCATGGCTACACCTTC.

The chain has TRBV4-1 and TRBJ2-5; 13 bases map to TRBD2. The CDR3 consists of 16 residues. With 4 bases clipped from V and 6 bases from J, the junction kept 8 bases outside the gene matches. Germline-derived CDR1 and CDR2 are MGHRA and YSYEKL. The CDR3 region has the DNA TGCGCCAGCAGCCGCATGGGACTAGCGGGGATGAAGACCCAGTACTTC. Translating it yields CASSRMGLAGMKTQYF.